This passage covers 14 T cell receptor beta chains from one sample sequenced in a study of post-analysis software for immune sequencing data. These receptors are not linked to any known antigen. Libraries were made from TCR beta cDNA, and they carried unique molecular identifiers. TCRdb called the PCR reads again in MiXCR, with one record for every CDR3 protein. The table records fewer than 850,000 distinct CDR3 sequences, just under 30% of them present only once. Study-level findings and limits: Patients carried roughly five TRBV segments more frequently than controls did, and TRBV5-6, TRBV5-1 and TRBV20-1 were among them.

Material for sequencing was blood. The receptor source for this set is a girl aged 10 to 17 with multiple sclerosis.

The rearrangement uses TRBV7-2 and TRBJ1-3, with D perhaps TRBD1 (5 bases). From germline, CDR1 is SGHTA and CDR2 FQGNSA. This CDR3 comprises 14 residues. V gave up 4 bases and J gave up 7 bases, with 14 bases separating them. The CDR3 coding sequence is TGTGCCAGCAGCTCGGGACTGCGTGGGAACACCATATATTTT. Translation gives CASSSGLRGNTIYF.

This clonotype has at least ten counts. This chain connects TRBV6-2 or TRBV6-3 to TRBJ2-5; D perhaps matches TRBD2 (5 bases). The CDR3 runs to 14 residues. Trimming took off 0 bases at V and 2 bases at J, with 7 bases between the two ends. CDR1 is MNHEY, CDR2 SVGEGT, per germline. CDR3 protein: CASSYSRGQETQYF. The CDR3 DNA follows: TGTGCCAGCAGTTACTCGAGAGGGCAAGAGACCCAGTACTTC.

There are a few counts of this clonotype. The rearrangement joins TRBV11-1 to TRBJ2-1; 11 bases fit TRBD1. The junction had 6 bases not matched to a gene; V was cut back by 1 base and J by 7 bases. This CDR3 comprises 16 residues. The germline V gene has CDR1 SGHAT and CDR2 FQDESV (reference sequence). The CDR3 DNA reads TGTGCCAGCAGCTTAGAGGGGACAGGGGGTAATAATGAGCAGTTCTTC. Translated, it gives CASSLEGTGGNNEQFF.

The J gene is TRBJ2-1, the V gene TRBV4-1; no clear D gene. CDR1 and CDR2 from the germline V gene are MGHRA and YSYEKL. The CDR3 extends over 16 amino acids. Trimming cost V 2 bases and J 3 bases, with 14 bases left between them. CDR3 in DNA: TGCGCCAGCAGCCAACCAGAAGCGCCGGGCTACAATGAGCAGTTCTTC. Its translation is CASSQPEAPGYNEQFF.

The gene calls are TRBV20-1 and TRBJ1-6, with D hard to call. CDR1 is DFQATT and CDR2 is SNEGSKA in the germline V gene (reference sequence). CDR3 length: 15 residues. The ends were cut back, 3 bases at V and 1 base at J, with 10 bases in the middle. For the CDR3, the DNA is TGCAGTGCTAGGGCGAGGGAGTCCTATAATTCACCCCTCCACTTT. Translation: CSARARESYNSPLHF.

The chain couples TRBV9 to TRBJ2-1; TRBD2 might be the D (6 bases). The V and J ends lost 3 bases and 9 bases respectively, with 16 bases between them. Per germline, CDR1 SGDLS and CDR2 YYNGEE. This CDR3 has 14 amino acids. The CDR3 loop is CASSDQPVGGEQFF. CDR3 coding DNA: TGTGCCAGCAGCGACCAACCAGTGGGGGGTGAGCAGTTCTTC.

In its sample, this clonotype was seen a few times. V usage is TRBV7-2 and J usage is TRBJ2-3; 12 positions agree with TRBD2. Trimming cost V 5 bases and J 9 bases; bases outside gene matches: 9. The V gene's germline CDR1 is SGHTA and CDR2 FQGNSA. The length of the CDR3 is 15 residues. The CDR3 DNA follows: TGTGCCAGCAGCCGGACTAGCGGGATGAGGGACACGCAGTATTTT. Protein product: CASSRTSGMRDTQYF.

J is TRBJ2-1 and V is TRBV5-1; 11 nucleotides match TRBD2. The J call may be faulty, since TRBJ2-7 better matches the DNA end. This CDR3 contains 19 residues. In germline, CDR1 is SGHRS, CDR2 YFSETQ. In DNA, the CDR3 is TGCGCCAGCAGCTTGGGCCCGACTAGCGGGATTCACCCGAGGAGTGAGCAGTACTTC. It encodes CASSLGPTSGIHPRSEQYF.

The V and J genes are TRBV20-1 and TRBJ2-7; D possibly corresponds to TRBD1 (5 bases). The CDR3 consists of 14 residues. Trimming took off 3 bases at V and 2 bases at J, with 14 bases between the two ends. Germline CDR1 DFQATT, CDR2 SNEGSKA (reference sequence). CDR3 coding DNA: TGCAGTGCTAGTAGGCAGGGTTTTACCTACGAGCAGTACTTC. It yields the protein CSASRQGFTYEQYF.

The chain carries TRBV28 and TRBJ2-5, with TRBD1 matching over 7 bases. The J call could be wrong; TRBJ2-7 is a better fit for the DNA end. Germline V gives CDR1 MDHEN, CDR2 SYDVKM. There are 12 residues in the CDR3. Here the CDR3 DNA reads TGTGCCAGTCTGGGACAGCTCAACGAGCAGTACTTC. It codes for CASLGQLNEQYF.

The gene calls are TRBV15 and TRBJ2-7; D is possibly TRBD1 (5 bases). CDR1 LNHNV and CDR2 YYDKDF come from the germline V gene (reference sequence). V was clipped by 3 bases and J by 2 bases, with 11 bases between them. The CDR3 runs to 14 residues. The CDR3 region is CATSRSTGTYEQYF. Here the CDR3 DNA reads TGTGCCACCAGCAGGAGCACAGGCACCTACGAGCAGTACTTC.

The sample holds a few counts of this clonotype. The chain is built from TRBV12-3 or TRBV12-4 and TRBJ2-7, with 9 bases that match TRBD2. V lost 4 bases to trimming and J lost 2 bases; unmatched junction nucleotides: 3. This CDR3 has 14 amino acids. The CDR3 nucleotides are TGTGCCAGCAGTTGGCGGGAGGGCCCCTACGAGCAGTACTTC. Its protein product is CASSWREGPYEQYF.

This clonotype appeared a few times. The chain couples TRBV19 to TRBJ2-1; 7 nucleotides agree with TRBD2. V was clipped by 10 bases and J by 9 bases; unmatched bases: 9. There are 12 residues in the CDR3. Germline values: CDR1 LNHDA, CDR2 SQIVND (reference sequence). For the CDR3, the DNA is TGTGCCACCACAACGGGAGGAGTTGAGCAGTTCTTC. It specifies CATTTGGVEQFF.

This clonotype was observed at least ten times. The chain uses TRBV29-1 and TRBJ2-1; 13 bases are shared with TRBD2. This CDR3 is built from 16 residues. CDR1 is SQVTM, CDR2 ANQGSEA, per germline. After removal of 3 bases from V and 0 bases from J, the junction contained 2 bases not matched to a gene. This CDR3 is CSVEGLAGSSYNEQFF. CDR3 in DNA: TGCAGCGTTGAGGGACTAGCGGGAAGCTCCTACAATGAGCAGTTCTTC.